Below are 13 T cell receptor beta chains sequenced from a single sample in a study of blood T cell repertoires in COVID-19 (dated by TCRdb to the early 2020s). The library was generated by the immunoSEQ multiplex PCR assay. Held by TCRdb, this immuneACCESS table contains in-frame sequences only and omits some clones. Under half of the omission traces to an unresolved V gene where checked; the cause of the rest is unknown. Here the sample has about 210,000 clones; about 79% occur a single time. The top ten clones comprise about 2.1% of the sample. Sequenced sample: peripheral blood. All receptors come from a man aged 40-49 years who had recovered from COVID-19.

The chain joins TRBV7-9 to TRBJ1-4; TRBD1 matches at 7 bases. The CDR3 is 14 residues long. V was clipped by 5 bases and J by 3 bases; unmatched bases: 3. Germline assignment: CDR1 SEHNR and CDR2 FQNEAQ (reference sequence). CDR3 nucleotide sequence: TGTGCCAGCAGCGTCGGACAGGCTAATGAAAAACTGTTTTTT. Encoded protein: CASSVGQANEKLFF. Full variable domain (outside the CDR3, taken from reference TRBV7-9 and TRBJ1-4): DTGVSQNPRHKITKRGQNVTFRCDPISEHNRLYWYRQTLGQGPEFLTYFQNEAQLEKSRLLSDRFSAERPKGSFSTLEIQRTEQGDSAMYLCASSVGQANEKLFFGSGTQLSVL.

This rearrangement joins TRBV12-5 to TRBJ1-5, with D hard to call. The V gene's germline CDR1 is LGHNT and CDR2 FRNRAP. Trimming cost V 0 bases and J 7 bases, with 10 bases left between them. The CDR3 covers 14 residues. The CDR3 here is CASGLVPGEQPQHF. Here the CDR3 DNA reads TGTGCTAGTGGTTTGGTCCCCGGGGAACAGCCCCAGCATTTT. Variable domain in full (rest from reference TRBV12-5 and TRBJ1-5): DARVTQTPRHKVTEMGQEVTMRCQPILGHNTVFWYRQTMMQGLELLAYFRNRAPLDDSGMPKDRFSAEMPDATLATLKIQPSEPRDSAVYFCASGLVPGEQPQHFGDGTRLSIL.

The rearrangement uses TRBV7-2 and TRBJ1-2; D is possibly TRBD1 (5 bases). The V end was cut by 0 bases, the J end by 3 bases, with 11 bases between. CDR1 is SGHTA and CDR2 is FQGNSA in the germline V gene. The CDR3 spans 15 residues. The CDR3 DNA sequence: TGTGCCAGCAGCTTAGCGCAGGGTAACGACTATGGCTACACCTTC. This encodes CASSLAQGNDYGYTF. The full variable domain, with the rest looked up from reference TRBV7-2 and TRBJ1-2, is GAGVSQSPSNKVTEKGKDVELRCDPISGHTALYWYRQSLGQGLEFLIYFQGNSAPDKSGLPSDRFSAERTGGSVSTLTIQRTQQEDSAVYLCASSLAQGNDYGYTFGSGTRLTVV.

The rearrangement uses TRBV6-1 and TRBJ2-5; 9 nucleotides agree with TRBD1. Germline V CDR1 and CDR2: MNHNS, SASEGT. After removal of 4 bases from V and 1 base from J, the junction contained 7 bases not matched to a gene. This CDR3 spans 16 amino acids. CDR3 sequence (DNA): TGTGCCAGCAGTGCGATCGGACAGGGGAGCCAAGAGACCCAGTACTTC. Protein sequence: CASSAIGQGSQETQYF.

V and J are TRBV15 and TRBJ2-6; maybe TRBD1 (6 bases). Trimming cost V 0 bases and J 1 base, with 7 bases left between them. CDR3 length equals 16 residues. Germline-derived CDR1 and CDR2 are LNHNV and YYDKDF (reference sequence). CDR3: CATSRDQGSGANVLTF. The CDR3 region has the DNA TGTGCCACCAGCAGAGATCAGGGGTCTGGGGCCAACGTCCTGACTTTC. The full variable domain, rest sourced from reference TRBV15 and TRBJ2-6, is DAMVIQNPRYQVTQFGKPVTLSCSQTLNHNVMYWYQQKSSQAPKLLFHYYDKDFNNEADTPDNFQSRRPNTSFCFLDIRSPGLGDTAMYLCATSRDQGSGANVLTFGAGSRLTVL.

The chain is built from TRBV18 and TRBJ2-1; a possible D gene is TRBD2 (6 bases). This CDR3 contains 14 residues. V lost 4 bases and J 10 bases, leaving 17 bases between the germline ends. Germline CDR1 KGHSH, CDR2 LQKENI. CDR3 region: CASSQRTMSGEQFF. In DNA form, the CDR3 reads TGTGCCAGCTCACAACGGACTATGAGCGGGGAGCAGTTCTTC. Full variable domain (missing parts from reference TRBV18 and TRBJ2-1): NAGVMQNPRHLVRRRGQEARLRCSPMKGHSHVYWYRQLPEEGLKFMVYLQKENIIDESGMPKERFSAEFPKEGPSILRIQQVVRGDSAAYFCASSQRTMSGEQFFGPGTRLTVL.

The chain couples TRBV25-1 to TRBJ2-7; 8 bases align to TRBD1. J gave up 6 bases and V 6 bases, and 16 bases lay outside the gene matches. Germline-derived CDR1 and CDR2 are MGHDK and SYGVNS. The CDR3 extends over 16 amino acids. CDR3 in amino acids: CASSRFCDRGIVEQYF. The CDR3 DNA sequence: TGTGCCAGCAGCAGATTTTGTGACAGGGGTATAGTCGAGCAGTACTTC.

The rearrangement uses TRBV29-1 and TRBJ1-1; D may be TRBD1 (5 bases). Germline-derived CDR1 and CDR2 are SQVTM and ANQGSEA. CDR3 length equals 14 residues. Deletions cut 7 bases from V and 1 base from J, with 16 bases between. CDR3 DNA sequence: TGCAGCGCCCCGGGTAGGGGAAAGAACACTGAAGCTTTCTTT. This codes for CSAPGRGKNTEAFF.

This sequence joins TRBV5-1 and TRBJ2-3; a possible D gene is TRBD1 (5 bases). V was clipped by 5 bases and J by 2 bases, with 12 bases between them. CDR1 is SGHRS and CDR2 is YFSETQ in the germline V gene. The CDR3 has 14 amino acids. The CDR3 DNA reads as TGCGCCAGCAGGTGGACAAATCCCACAGATACGCAGTATTTT. This sequence encodes CASRWTNPTDTQYF.

This chain uses TRBV11-2 with TRBJ1-2, with 8 bases identical to TRBD1. Germline V gene sequence: CDR1 SGHAT, CDR2 FQNNGV. The CDR3 loop spans 17 amino acids. Unmatched junction bases numbered 11, after V lost 1 base and J lost 4 bases. CDR3 protein: CASSLGQGARKTYGYTF. The CDR3 region has the DNA TGTGCCAGCAGCTTAGGGCAGGGGGCACGTAAGACCTATGGCTACACCTTC.

DNA for the CDR3: TGTGCCAGCACCCTCTCCGCAGGGTATGAGCAGTTCTTC. This sequence encodes CASTLSAGYEQFF. The chain employs TRBV12-3 or TRBV12-4 and TRBJ2-1; tentatively, D is TRBD1 (5 bases). V gave up 7 bases and J gave up 8 bases, with 15 bases separating them. The CDR3 extends over 13 amino acids.

The chain couples TRBV30 to TRBJ1-5, with TRBD1 matching 12 bases. The ends lost 1 base at V and 1 base at J; junction bases unmatched: 2. Germline V gene data show CDR1 as GTSNPN and CDR2 as SVGIG (reference sequence). The CDR3 runs 16 residues. CDR3 region: CAWSGDRGRSNQPQHF. In DNA, the CDR3 is TGTGCCTGGAGTGGGGACAGGGGGCGAAGCAATCAGCCCCAGCATTTT.

V usage is TRBV27 and J usage is TRBJ2-7, with 9 nucleotides matching TRBD2. This CDR3 comprises 16 residues. J was trimmed by 6 bases and V by 5 bases; bases with no gene match: 14. Per the germline V gene, CDR1 is MNHEY and CDR2 is SMNVEV (reference sequence). CDR3 residues: CASSTLRLAVLSEQYF. The CDR3 nucleotides are TGTGCCAGCAGTACCCTTCGACTAGCGGTTTTGAGCGAGCAGTACTTC.